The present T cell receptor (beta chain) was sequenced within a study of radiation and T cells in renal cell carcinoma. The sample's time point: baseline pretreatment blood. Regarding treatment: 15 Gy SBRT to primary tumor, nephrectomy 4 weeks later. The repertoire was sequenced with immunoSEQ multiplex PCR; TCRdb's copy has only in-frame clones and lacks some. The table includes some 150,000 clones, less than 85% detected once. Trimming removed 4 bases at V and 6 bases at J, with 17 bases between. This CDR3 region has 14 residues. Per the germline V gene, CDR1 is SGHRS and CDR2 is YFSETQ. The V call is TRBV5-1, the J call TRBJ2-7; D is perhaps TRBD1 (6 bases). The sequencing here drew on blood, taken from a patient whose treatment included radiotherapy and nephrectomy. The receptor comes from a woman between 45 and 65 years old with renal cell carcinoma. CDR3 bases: TGCGCCAGCAGCCCGACGGGAAACAGGGCCGAGCAGTACTTC. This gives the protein CASSPTGNRAEQYF.